The clone carrying this T cell receptor (beta chain) was observed many times. Then a second PCR, running about 6 to 12 cycles, was carried out with a sample-barcoded 5' primer and a J-beta primer mix. TCRdb re-analysed the 5' RACE reads in MiXCR, keeping a single row per CDR3 protein. Here the sample spans around 900,000 distinct CDR3 sequences, under 30% being singletons. There are 16 residues in the CDR3. V was cut by 8 bases and J by 2 bases, with 25 bases left in between. CDR1 is DFQATT and CDR2 is SNEGSKA in the germline V gene (reference sequence). The record originates from a study of blood T cells in healthy people across ages.

This clonotype was sampled from a woman at least 80 years old in good health. The genes are TRBV20-1 and TRBJ2-7; tentatively, D is TRBD2 (6 bases). The sample consisted of blood. The CDR3 DNA follows: TGCAGTATCGCCAACCGGGACCTCGGGACTCCCTACGAGCAGTACTTC. This codes for CSIANRDLGTPYEQYF.